This TCR beta chain was sequenced in a study of blood T cell repertoires in COVID-19. This CDR3 comprises 13 residues. The junction had 4 bases not matched to a gene; V was cut back by 5 bases and J by 4 bases. Germline CDR1 and CDR2: SGHTA and FQGTGA. Original handling: Counts of nucleated cells, estimated from reference gene primer amplification, were obtained. Using immunoSEQ multiplex PCR, the repertoire was profiled, and TCRdb retains in-frame clones only, with some absent. V, J and clone size derive from that table, while D and trimming were established from the DNA sequence. The profile shows under 300,000 clones, 70% to 85% of them singletons.

The gene calls are TRBV7-3 and TRBJ1-1; TRBD1 matches at 7 bases. Sequencing input: PBMCs or T cells enriched from blood (not recorded which). This receptor was obtained from a man aged 35-49 years who had recovered from COVID-19. CDR3 sequence: CASSPGGSTEAFF. The CDR3 coding sequence is TGTGCCAGCAGCCCAGGGGGGAGCACTGAAGCTTTCTTT.